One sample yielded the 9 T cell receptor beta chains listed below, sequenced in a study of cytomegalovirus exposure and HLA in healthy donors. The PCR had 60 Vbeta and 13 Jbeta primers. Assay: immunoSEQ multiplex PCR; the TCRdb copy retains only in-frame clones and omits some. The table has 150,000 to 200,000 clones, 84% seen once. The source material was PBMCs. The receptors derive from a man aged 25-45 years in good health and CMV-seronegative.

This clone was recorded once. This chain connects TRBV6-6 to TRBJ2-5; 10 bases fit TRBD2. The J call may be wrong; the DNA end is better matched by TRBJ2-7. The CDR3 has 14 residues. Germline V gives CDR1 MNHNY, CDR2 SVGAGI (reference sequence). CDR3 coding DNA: TGTGCCAGCAGTCCTACTAGCGGGGCGGACGAGCAGTACTTC. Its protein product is CASSPTSGADEQYF.

CDR3 sequence: CASSQGGRGPFSGANVLTF. The CDR3 DNA follows: TGTGCCAGCAGCCAAGGGGGAAGGGGGCCTTTCTCTGGGGCCAACGTCCTGACTTTC. V usage is TRBV14 and J usage is TRBJ2-6, with 7 nucleotides matching TRBD1. V lost 1 base, J lost 0 bases, and 9 bases stayed unmatched. Germline CDR1 and CDR2: SGHDN and FVKESK. This CDR3 spans 19 amino acids.

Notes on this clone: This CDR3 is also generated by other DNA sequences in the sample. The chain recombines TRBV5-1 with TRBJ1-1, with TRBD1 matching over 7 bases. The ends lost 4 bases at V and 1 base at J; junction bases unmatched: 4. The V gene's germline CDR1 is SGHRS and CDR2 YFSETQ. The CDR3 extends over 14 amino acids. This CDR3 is CASSQTGANTEAFF. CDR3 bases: TGCGCCAGCAGCCAAACAGGGGCGAACACTGAAGCTTTCTTT.

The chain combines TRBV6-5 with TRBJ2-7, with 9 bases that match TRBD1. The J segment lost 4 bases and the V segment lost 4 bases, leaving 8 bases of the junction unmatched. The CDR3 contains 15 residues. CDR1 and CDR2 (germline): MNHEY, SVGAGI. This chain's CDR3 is CASSFFGTGSYEQYF. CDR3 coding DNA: TGTGCCAGCAGTTTTTTTGGGACAGGGTCTTACGAGCAGTACTTC.

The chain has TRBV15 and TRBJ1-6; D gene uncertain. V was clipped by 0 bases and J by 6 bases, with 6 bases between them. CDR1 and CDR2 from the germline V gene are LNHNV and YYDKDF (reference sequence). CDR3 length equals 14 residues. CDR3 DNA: TGTGCCACCAGCAGAGACCCGGGTAATTCACCCCTCCACTTT. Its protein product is CATSRDPGNSPLHF.

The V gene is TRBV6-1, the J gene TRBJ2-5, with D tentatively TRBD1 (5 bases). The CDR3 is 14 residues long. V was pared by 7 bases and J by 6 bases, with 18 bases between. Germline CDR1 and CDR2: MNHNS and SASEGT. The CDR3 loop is CASIPTAKSQTQYF. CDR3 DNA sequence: TGTGCCAGCATCCCGACAGCGAAGAGTCAGACCCAGTACTTC.

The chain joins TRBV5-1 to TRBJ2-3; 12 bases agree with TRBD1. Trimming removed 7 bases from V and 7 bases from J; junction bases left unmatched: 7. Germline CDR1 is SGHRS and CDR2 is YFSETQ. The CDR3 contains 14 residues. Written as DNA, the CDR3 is TGCGCCAGCGATTCCGGGACAGGGGGCCATACGCAGTATTTT. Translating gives CASDSGTGGHTQYF. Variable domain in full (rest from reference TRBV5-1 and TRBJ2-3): KAGVTQTPRYLIKTRGQQVTLSCSPISGHRSVSWYQQTPGQGLQFLFEYFSETQRNKGNFPGRFSGRQFSNSRSEMNVSTLELGDSALYLCASDSGTGGHTQYFGPGTRLTVL.

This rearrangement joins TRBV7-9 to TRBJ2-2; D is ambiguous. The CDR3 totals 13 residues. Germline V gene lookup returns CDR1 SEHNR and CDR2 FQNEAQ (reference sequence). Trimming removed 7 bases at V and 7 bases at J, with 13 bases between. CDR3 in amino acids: CASTPSSHGELFF. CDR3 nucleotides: TGTGCCAGCACCCCTAGTAGCCACGGGGAGCTGTTTTTT.

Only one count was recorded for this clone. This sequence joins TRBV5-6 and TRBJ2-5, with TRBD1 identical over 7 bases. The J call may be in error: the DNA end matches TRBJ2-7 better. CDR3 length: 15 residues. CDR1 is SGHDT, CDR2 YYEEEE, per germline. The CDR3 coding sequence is TGTGCCAGCAGCTTAACAGGGGACCCTTCCTACGAGCAGTACTTC. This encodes CASSLTGDPSYEQYF.